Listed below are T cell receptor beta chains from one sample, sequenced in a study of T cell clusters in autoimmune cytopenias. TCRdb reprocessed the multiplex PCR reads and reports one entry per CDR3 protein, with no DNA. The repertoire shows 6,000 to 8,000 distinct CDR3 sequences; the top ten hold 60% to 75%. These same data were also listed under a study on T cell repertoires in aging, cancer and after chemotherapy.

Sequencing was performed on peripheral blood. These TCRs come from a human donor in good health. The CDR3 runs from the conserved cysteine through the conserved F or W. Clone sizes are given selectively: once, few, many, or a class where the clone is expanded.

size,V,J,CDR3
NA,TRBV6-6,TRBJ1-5,CASSYSQGAYQPQHF
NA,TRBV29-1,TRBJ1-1,CSVARGLNTEAFF
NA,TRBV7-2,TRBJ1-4,CASSDSSEKLFF
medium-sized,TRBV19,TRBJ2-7,CASSPGLEQYF
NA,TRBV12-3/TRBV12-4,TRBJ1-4,CASSRQGANEKLFF
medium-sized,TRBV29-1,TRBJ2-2,CSVDSGRNTGELFF
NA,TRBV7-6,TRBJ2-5,CASSLAASGQETQYF
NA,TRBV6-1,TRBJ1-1,CASSLEGVTEAFF
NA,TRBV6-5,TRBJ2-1,CASSSITSGAQVQFF
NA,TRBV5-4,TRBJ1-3,CASSLSAGNTIYF
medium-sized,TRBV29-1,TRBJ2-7,CSVQSGAGGGYEQYF
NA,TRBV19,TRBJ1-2,CASSKGMANYGYTF
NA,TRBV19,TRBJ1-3,CASSPGQGTSGNTIYF
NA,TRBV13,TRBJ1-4,CASRAQGRFNEKLFF
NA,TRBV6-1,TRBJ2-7,CASSESRRGYAVSGGLWEQYF
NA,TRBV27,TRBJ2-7,CASRHGKNSGTPYEQYF
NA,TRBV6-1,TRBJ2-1,CASRVDRGGEQFF
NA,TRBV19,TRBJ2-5,CASSIGQQETQYF
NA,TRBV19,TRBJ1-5,CASRDQGSSQPQHF
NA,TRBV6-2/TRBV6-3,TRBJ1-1,CASTKITGGNTEAFF
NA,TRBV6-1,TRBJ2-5,CASSFPGQGGRETQYF
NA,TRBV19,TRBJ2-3,CASSIPVRAGDTDTQYF
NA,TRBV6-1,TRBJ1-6,CAALAGLPNSPLHF
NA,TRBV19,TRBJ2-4,CASQQGSAKNIQYF
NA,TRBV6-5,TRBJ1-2,CASSYSGRTGLGYTF
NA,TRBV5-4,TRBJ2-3,CASSRTSGGTDTQYF
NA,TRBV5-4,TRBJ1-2,CASSLVRGASNYGYTF
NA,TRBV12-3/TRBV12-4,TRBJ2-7,CASSLGLVGSREQYF
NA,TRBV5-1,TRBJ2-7,CASSLVPGLASYEQYF